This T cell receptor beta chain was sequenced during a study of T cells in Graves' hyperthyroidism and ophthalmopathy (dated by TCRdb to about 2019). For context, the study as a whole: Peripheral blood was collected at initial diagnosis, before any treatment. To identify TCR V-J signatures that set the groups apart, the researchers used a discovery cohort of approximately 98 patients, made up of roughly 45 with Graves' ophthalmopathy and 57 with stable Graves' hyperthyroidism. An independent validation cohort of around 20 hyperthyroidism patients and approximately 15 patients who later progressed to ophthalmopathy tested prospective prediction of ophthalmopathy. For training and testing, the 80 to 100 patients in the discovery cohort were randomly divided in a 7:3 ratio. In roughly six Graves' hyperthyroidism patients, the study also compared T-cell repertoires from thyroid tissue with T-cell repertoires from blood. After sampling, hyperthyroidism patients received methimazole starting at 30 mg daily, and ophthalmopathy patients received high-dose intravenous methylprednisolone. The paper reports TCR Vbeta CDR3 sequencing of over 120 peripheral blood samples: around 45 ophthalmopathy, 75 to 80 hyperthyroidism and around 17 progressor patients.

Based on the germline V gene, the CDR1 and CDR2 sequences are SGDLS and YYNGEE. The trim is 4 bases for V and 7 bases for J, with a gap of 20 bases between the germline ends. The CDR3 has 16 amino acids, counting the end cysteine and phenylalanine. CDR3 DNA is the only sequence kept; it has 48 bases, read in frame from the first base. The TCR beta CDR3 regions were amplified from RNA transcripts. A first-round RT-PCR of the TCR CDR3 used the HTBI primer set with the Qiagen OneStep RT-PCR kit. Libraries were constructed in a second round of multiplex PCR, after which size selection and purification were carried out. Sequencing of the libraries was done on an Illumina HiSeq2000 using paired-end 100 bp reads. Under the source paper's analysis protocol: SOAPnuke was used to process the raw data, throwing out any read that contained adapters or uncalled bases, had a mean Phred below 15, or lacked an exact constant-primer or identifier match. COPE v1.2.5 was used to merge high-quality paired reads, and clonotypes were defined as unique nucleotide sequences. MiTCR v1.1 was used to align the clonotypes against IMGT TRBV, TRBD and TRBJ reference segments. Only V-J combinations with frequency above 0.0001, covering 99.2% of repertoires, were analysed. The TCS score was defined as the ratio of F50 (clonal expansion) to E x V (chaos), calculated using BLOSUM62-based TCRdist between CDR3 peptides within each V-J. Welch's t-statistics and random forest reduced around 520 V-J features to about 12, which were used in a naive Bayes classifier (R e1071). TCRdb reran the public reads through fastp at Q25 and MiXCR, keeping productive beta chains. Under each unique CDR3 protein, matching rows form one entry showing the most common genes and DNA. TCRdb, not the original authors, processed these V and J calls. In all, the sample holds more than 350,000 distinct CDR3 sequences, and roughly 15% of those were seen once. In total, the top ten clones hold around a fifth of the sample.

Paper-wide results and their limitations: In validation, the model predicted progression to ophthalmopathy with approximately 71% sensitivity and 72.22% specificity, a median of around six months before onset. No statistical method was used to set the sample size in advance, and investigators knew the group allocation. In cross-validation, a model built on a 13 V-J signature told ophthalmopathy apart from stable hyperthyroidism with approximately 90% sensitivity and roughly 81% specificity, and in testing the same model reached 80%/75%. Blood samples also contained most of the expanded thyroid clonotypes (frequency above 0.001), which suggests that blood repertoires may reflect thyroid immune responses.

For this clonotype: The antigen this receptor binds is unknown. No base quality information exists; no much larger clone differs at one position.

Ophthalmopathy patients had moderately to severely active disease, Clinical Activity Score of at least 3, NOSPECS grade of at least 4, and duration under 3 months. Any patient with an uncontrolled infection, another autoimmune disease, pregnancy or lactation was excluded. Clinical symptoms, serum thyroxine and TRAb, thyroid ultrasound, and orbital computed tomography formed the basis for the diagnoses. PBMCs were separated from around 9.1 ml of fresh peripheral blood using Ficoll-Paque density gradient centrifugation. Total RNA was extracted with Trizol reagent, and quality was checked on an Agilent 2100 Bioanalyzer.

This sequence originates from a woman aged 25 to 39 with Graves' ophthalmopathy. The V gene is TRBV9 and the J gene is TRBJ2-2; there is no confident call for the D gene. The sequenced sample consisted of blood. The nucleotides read TGTGCCAGCAGCCACGAGGCGGTTACGCCCGGCGGGGAGCTGTTTTTT. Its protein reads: CASSHEAVTPGGELFF.